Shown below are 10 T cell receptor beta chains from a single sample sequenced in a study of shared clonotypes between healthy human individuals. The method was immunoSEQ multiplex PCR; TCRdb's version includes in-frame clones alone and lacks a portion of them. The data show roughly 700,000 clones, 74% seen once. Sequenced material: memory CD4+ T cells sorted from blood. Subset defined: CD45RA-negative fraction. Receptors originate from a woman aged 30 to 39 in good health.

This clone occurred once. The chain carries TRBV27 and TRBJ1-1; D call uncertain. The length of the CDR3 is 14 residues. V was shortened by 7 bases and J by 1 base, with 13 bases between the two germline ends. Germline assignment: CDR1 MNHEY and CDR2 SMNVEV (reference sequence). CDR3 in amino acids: CASKLRGENTEAFF. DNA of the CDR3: TGTGCCAGCAAGCTGCGGGGAGAGAACACTGAAGCTTTCTTT.

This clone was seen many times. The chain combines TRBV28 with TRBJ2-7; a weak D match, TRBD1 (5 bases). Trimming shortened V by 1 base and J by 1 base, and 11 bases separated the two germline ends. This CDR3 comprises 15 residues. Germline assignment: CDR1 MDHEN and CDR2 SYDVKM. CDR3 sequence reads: CASSLSGRVSYEQYF. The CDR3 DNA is TGTGCCAGCAGTTTATCAGGCAGGGTATCCTACGAGCAGTACTTC.

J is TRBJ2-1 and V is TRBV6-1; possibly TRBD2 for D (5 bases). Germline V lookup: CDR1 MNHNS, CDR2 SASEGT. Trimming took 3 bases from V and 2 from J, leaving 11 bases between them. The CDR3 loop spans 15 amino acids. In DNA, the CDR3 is TGTGCCAGCAGTGACGTCGGGAATACCTACAATGAGCAGTTCTTC. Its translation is CASSDVGNTYNEQFF.

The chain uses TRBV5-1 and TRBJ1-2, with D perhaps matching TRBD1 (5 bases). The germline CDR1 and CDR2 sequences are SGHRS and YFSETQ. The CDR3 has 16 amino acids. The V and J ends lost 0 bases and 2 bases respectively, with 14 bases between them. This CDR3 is CASSLDPSTANYGYTF. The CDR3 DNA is TGCGCCAGCAGCTTGGACCCCTCGACAGCGAACTATGGCTACACCTTC. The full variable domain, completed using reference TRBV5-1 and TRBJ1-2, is KAGVTQTPRYLIKTRGQQVTLSCSPISGHRSVSWYQQTPGQGLQFLFEYFSETQRNKGNFPGRFSGRQFSNSRSEMNVSTLELGDSALYLCASSLDPSTANYGYTFGSGTRLTVV.

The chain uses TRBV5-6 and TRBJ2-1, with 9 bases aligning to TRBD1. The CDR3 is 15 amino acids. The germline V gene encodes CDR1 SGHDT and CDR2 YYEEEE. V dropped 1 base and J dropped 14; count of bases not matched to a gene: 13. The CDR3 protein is CASSLWFGRGQGEFF. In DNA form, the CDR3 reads TGTGCCAGCAGCTTGTGGTTTGGTAGGGGACAGGGAGAGTTCTTC.

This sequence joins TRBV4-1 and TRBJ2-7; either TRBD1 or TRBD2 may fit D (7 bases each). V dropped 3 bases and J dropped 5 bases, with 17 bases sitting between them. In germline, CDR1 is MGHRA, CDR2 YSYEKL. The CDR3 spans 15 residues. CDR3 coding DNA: TGCGCCAGCAGCCACATTCGGGACAGCGGGGACGAGCAGTACTTC. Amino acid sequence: CASSHIRDSGDEQYF.

The CDR3 is CAISGRDKSGGNEQFF. CDR3 sequence (DNA): TGTGCCATCAGTGGCAGGGACAAATCCGGCGGCAATGAGCAGTTCTTC. The rearrangement links TRBV10-3 to TRBJ2-1; possible D gene TRBD1, 6 bases. Trimming left V 4 bases short and J 6 bases short, with 19 bases between. CDR1 ENHRY and CDR2 SYGVKD come from the germline V gene. The CDR3 is 16 residues long.

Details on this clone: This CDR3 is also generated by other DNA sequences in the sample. The CDR3 DNA sequence: TGTGCCAGCAGCCCGCAGGGAGGCAATCAGCCCCAGCATTTT. Its protein is CASSPQGGNQPQHF. This chain uses TRBV7-6 with TRBJ1-5; D possibly corresponds to TRBD1 (5 bases). V lost 5 bases, J lost 2 bases, and 10 bases lay in between. The germline gives CDR1 SGHVS, CDR2 FNYEAQ. The CDR3 is 14 amino acids. The full variable domain, completed using reference TRBV7-6 and TRBJ1-5, is GAGVSQSPRYKVTKRGQDVALRCDPISGHVSLYWYRQALGQGPEFLTYFNYEAQQDKSGLPNDRFSAERPEGSISTLTIQRTEQRDSAMYRCASSPQGGNQPQHFGDGTRLSIL.

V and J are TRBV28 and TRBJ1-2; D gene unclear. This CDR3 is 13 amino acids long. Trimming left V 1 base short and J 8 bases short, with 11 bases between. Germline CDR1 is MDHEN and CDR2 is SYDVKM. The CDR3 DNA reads TGTGCCAGCAGTTTATCCGCAGAGTTGGGCTACACCTTC. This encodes CASSLSAELGYTF.

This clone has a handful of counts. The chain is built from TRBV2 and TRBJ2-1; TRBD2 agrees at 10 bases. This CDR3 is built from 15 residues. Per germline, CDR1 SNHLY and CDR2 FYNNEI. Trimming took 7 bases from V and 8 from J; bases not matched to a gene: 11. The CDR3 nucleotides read TGTGCCAGCACGGCCCTAGCGGGAGAGAGGGATGAGCAGTTCTTC. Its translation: CASTALAGERDEQFF.